The T cell receptor (beta chain) under discussion was sequenced for a study of blood T cell repertoires in COVID-19 (TCRdb year 2020). Concerning the study at large: Samples covering the acute and convalescent phases of COVID-19 were provided by collaborators in the United States, Italy and Spain. Nearly every sample came with metadata listing a de-identified subject ID, COVID-19 status, age in years and sex. Where available, HLA class I and class II types were obtained from metadata supplied by the sample provider rather than from assay-based typing. The samples were drawn from the first 160 participants of the ongoing ImmuneRACE study and from 1,254 subjects provided by 6 global collaborators. The material from the prospective study consisted of cDNA or gDNA derived from T cells, B-cell-depleted T cells, or PBMCs. Deeply sampled blood TCRbeta repertoires from subjects exposed to, actively infected with, or recovered from COVID-19 were included in the dataset. The repertoires were released in a freely available public database meant as a resource for research on the immune response to SARS-CoV-2.

A few counts support this clone. Its antigen target is currently unknown. Base-call qualities are not available, and no considerably larger clone is one nucleotide away. TCRbeta CDR3 regions were amplified from genomic DNA by means of the immunoSEQ Assay, a bias-controlled multiplex PCR. Processing in the source paper ran as follows. The number of nucleated cells in each sample was estimated by amplification of reference gene primers within the assay. Sequence reads were collapsed and filtered to measure the absolute abundance of every unique TCRbeta CDR3 rearrangement. For each sample, productive Simpson clonality was calculated as the square root of Simpson's diversity index across productive rearrangements. TCRdb mirrors the immuneACCESS table, restricted to in-frame sequences. Some clones are absent from its copies; in checked studies, under half trace to an unresolved V gene, and the reason for the others is unknown. V and J calls and clone size come straight from that table; D and trimming were deduced from the DNA. This sample gives some 120,000 clones in total; roughly four fifths of them show up just once. The ten largest clones take up 4.5% to 6% of the sample.

At one collaborating source in Seattle, patients were enrolled during active infection and were followed longitudinally through the course of disease. Whole blood was collected in K2EDTA tubes by collaborating institutions according to the institutions' own protocols. For TCRbeta analysis, collaborator samples were shipped as frozen whole blood, as isolated PBMCs, or as DNA extracted from either sample type. Beyond this particular receptor, the publication reports: The amount of clinical and demographic metadata varied by source and participant and was provided uncurated.

As encoded in the germline V gene, CDR1 is ENHRY while CDR2 is SYGVKD. From V the trimming removes 0 bases and from J it removes 2 bases, while the gene matches leave 20 bases of the junction unaccounted for. Inclusive of the bounding cysteine and phenylalanine, the CDR3 is 21 residues long. Only the CDR3 part of the read is kept: 63 bases, read in frame from the first base. The V and J segments used are TRBV10-3 and TRBJ1-2; 8 bases in the middle match TRBD1. This TCR was sampled from an elderly man with COVID-19, enrolled during active disease. The sample comprised peripheral blood. In nucleotides, the sequence is TGTGCCATCAGTGAGTCGAATGTACCGGTTCGGGACAGGAGAAAGAACTATGGCTACACCTTC. This is translated as CAISESNVPVRDRRKNYGYTF.